This entry lists 11 T cell receptor beta chains sequenced from one sample in a study of response to subunit inactivated influenza vaccine. TCRdb called the RT-PCR reads again in MiXCR, with one record for every CDR3 protein. The sample has 160,000 or so distinct CDR3 sequences; approximately 10% are singletons. The source material was non-naive T cells sorted from PBMCs, sampled 35 to 45 days after vaccination. Receptors were obtained from a man in his fifties who received an inactivated influenza vaccine.

In its sample, this clonotype was seen many times. J is TRBJ1-4 and V is TRBV12-3 or TRBV12-4; 10 bases line up with TRBD1. After removal of 6 bases from V and 5 bases from J, the junction contained 3 bases not matched to a gene. CDR3 length: 14 amino acids. CDR3 loop: CASRPGQGNEKLFF. The CDR3, as DNA: TGTGCCAGCAGGCCGGGACAGGGGAATGAAAAACTGTTTTTT.

The DNA of the CDR3 is TGTGCCAGCAGCGTAGACGTCAGCCCGGTCAACGAGCAGTACTTC. Its protein is CASSVDVSPVNEQYF. This chain connects TRBV9 to TRBJ2-7; no clear D gene. The germline V and J ends were trimmed by 0 bases and 5 bases, with 15 bases remaining between them. The CDR3 has 15 residues. Germline V gene sequence: CDR1 SGDLS, CDR2 YYNGEE.

This clonotype appeared many times. J is TRBJ2-7 and V is TRBV20-1; 7 nucleotides align to TRBD1. The length of the CDR3 is 12 residues. V was pared by 3 bases and J by 7 bases, with 6 bases of the junction left unmatched. CDR1 is DFQATT, CDR2 SNEGSKA, per germline (reference sequence). The CDR3: CSARNQGVEQYF. The CDR3 nucleotides are TGCAGTGCTAGGAACCAGGGGGTGGAGCAGTACTTC.

In DNA form, the CDR3 reads TGCAGCGTTGAAGATCTTCAACGAACCAGTGTGGCTTTCTTT. This sequence encodes CSVEDLQRTSVAFF. The rearrangement uses TRBV29-1 and TRBJ1-1; D unresolved. Germline values: CDR1 SQVTM, CDR2 ANQGSEA. This CDR3 is 14 amino acids long. V dropped 0 bases and J dropped 11 bases, with 19 bases sitting between them.

The gene calls are TRBV7-8 and TRBJ2-7, with 8 bases fitting TRBD1. Looked up from germline, CDR1 is SGHVS and CDR2 is FQNEAQ. This CDR3 contains 16 residues. V was pared by 5 bases and J by 5 bases, with 14 bases of the junction left unmatched. The CDR3 sequence: CASSLPWDRRRDEQYF. CDR3 DNA sequence: TGTGCCAGCAGCCTCCCCTGGGACAGGCGGCGGGACGAGCAGTACTTC. Full variable domain (rest looked up from reference TRBV7-8 and TRBJ2-7): GAGVSQSPRYKVAKRGQDVALRCDPISGHVSLFWYQQALGQGPEFLTYFQNEAQLDKSGLPSDRFFAERPEGSVSTLKIQRTQQEDSAVYLCASSLPWDRRRDEQYFGPGTRLTVT.

This clonotype was observed at least ten times. The chain joins TRBV13 to TRBJ2-7; D is undetermined. Germline CDR1 is PRHDT and CDR2 is FYEKMQ (reference sequence). V was trimmed by 0 bases and J by 2 bases, leaving 5 bases between them. The CDR3 sequence is 13 residues long. The CDR3 nucleotides are TGTGCCAGCAGCTTAGGGGTGACCTACGAGCAGTACTTC. Its protein product is CASSLGVTYEQYF.

In its sample, this clonotype was seen a few times. The chain links TRBV5-1 to TRBJ2-7, with D possibly TRBD1 on 5 matching bases. There are 14 residues in the CDR3. V dropped 4 bases and J dropped 3 bases, with 14 bases sitting between them. Looked up from germline, CDR1 is SGHRS and CDR2 is YFSETQ. CDR3 sequence reads: CASSREARDYEQYF. For the CDR3, the DNA is TGCGCCAGCAGCCGAGAGGCCAGGGACTACGAGCAGTACTTC.

The chain employs TRBV6-2 or TRBV6-3 and TRBJ2-7; D remains unclear. Trimming left V 6 bases short and J 2 bases short, with 20 bases between. The CDR3 is made up of 16 amino acids. Per the germline V gene, CDR1 is MNHEY and CDR2 is SVGEGT. The CDR3 here is CASSPPRVASTYEQYF. The CDR3 DNA reads as TGTGCCAGCAGCCCGCCTAGGGTAGCTTCGACCTACGAGCAGTACTTC.

This clonotype was counted between two and nine times. The chain carries TRBV6-1 and TRBJ1-5, with D unclear. This CDR3 is 13 amino acids long. Germline V gene lookup returns CDR1 MNHNS and CDR2 SASEGT. V was trimmed by 6 bases and J by 9 bases, leaving 15 bases between them. CDR3 DNA: TGTGCCAGCAGGGTGGACGATCCCGGGCCCCAGCATTTT. It encodes CASRVDDPGPQHF.

This clonotype was seen a few times. The chain employs TRBV5-1 and TRBJ1-2, with TRBD1 identical over 8 bases. CDR1 and CDR2 from the germline V gene are SGHRS and YFSETQ. Trimming removed 3 bases from V and 6 bases from J; junction bases left unmatched: 10. The CDR3 spans 15 residues. For the CDR3, the DNA is TGCGCCAGCAGCTCGTGGACAGGGTCGGTCGATGGCTACACCTTC. The encoded protein is CASSSWTGSVDGYTF.

This clonotype was counted ten times or more. The chain has TRBV5-1 and TRBJ2-3, with TRBD2 identical over 13 bases. This CDR3 spans 17 amino acids. The J segment lost 2 bases and the V segment lost 3 bases, leaving 6 bases of the junction unmatched. Per germline, CDR1 SGHRS and CDR2 YFSETQ. The CDR3 sequence is CASSWTSGGAHTDTQYF. The CDR3 nucleotides are TGCGCCAGCAGCTGGACTAGCGGGGGTGCCCACACAGATACGCAGTATTTT.